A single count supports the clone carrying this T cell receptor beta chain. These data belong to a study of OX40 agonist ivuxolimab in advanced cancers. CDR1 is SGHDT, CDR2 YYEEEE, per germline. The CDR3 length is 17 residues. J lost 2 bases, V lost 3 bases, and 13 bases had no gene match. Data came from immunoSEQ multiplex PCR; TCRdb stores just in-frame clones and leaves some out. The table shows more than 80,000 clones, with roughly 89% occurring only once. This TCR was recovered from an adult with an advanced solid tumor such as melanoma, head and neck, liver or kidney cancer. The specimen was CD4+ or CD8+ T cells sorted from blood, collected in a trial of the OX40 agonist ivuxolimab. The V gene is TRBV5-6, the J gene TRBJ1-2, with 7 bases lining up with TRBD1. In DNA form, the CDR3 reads TGTGCCAGCAGCTATACGGACAGGTCCCGAGACAACTATGGCTACACCTTC. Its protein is CASSYTDRSRDNYGYTF.